This entry concerns a single T cell receptor beta chain. Its antigen is undetermined. The record originates from a study of T cell responses to AZD1222 COVID-19 vaccine. For the study at large: Pooled in the analysis were second doses at about 4 or about 12 weeks.

The protocol was immunoSEQ multiplex PCR, while the TCRdb copy is restricted to in-frame clones and leaves out a portion. The data contain approximately 100,000 clones, about 89% of them seen just once; the ten biggest clones take up 15% to 20%. The CDR3 has 13 residues. Germline V gives CDR1 SGHNT, CDR2 YYREEE (reference sequence). V gave up 4 bases and J gave up 4 bases, with 11 bases separating them. Study observations and caveats: There were vaccine-associated CD4 TCRs across spike, dominant at 160-218 and 743-854. Spike-specific TCR breadth and depth were elevated following two AZD1222 doses.

The origin of this receptor is an adult in good health. This chain joins TRBV5-4 and TRBJ1-2; TRBD1 is a possible D gene (5 bases). Source: peripheral blood, taken on day 0 of AZD1222 vaccination. The CDR3 region has the DNA TGTGCCAGCAGCCCCCGCGGGACCTATGGCTACACCTTC. Translation gives CASSPRGTYGYTF.